The TCR beta chain under discussion was sequenced for a study of T cells in Graves' hyperthyroidism and ophthalmopathy. The TCR beta CDR3 regions underwent amplification using RNA transcripts as the source. Researchers ran a first-round RT-PCR on the TCR CDR3 using the HTBI primer set. Via MiXCR, TCRdb re-called the multiplex PCR reads, giving one row per CDR3 protein. The profile shows 650,000 to 800,000 distinct CDR3 sequences, just under 45% of them singletons. V shed 4 bases and J shed 2 bases, with 20 bases lying between them. The CDR3 loop spans 18 amino acids. Germline CDR1 MGHRA, CDR2 YSYEKL. Not enrolled were patients with uncontrolled infection, other autoimmune disease, pregnancy or lactation.

The J gene is TRBJ1-4, the V gene TRBV4-1; TRBD1 is a possible D gene (6 bases). The TCR comes from an adult man with Graves' disease, either hyperthyroidism or ophthalmopathy (not recorded which). Material: peripheral blood or thyroid tissue (not recorded which). CDR3 loop: CASSRVAGQGLTNEKLFF. In DNA form, the CDR3 reads TGCGCCAGCAGCCGAGTAGCGGGTCAGGGGTTGACTAATGAAAAACTGTTTTTT.